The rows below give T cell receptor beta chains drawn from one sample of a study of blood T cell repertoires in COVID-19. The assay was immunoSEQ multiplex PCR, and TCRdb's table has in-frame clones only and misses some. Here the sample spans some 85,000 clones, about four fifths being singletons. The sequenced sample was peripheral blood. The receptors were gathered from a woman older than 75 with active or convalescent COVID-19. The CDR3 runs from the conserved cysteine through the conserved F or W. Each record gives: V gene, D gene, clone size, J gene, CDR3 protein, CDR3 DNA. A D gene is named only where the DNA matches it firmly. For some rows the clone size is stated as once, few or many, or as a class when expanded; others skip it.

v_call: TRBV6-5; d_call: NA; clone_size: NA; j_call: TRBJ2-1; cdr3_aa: CASSPRGPYNEQFF; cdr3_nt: TGTGCCAGCAGTCCCAGGGGCCCATACAATGAGCAGTTCTTC
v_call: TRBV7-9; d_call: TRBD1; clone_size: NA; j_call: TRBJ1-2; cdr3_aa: CASSMDRETYGYTF; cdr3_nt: TGTGCCAGCAGCATGGACAGGGAAACCTATGGCTACACCTTC
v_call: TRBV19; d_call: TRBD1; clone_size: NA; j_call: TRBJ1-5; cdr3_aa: CASRGQGRGQPQHF; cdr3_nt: TGTGCCAGTAGGGGACAGGGCCGGGGACAGCCCCAGCATTTT
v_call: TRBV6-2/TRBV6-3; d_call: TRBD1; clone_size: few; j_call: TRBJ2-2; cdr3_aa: CASSSGTVDTGELFF; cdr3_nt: TGTGCCAGCAGTTCCGGGACAGTGGACACCGGGGAGCTGTTTTTT
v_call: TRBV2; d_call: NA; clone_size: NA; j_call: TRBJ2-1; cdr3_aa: CASTLLRESEQFF; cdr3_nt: TGTGCCAGCACCCTATTGAGGGAAAGTGAGCAGTTCTTC
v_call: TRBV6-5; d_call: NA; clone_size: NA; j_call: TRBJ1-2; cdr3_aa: CASSNREGYTF; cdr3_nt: TGTGCCAGCAGTAACAGGGAAGGCTACACCTTC
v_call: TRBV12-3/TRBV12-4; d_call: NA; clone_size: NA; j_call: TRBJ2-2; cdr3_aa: CASRTREGELFF; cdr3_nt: TGTGCCAGCAGGACTCGTGAAGGGGAGCTGTTTTTT
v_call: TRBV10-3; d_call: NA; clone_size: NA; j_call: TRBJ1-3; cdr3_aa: CAVLRGTGNTIYF; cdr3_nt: TGTGCCGTCTTACGGGGGACTGGAAACACCATATATTTT
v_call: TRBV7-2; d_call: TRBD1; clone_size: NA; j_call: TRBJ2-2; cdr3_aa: CASSPDRVYTGELFF; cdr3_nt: TGTGCCAGCAGCCCGGACAGGGTGTACACCGGGGAGCTGTTTTTT
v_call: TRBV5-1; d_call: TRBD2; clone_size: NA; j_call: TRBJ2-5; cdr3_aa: CASSLEIAGHQETQYF; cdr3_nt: TGCGCCAGCAGCTTGGAAATAGCGGGGCACCAAGAGACCCAGTACTTC
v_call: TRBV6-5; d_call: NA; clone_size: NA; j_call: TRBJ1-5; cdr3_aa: CASSSSAAGGYQPQHF; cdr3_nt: TGTGCCAGCAGTTCGTCAGCGGCGGGGGGCTATCAGCCCCAGCATTTT
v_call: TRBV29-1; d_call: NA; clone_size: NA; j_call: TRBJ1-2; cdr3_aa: CSAEGLNYGYTF; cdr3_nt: TGCAGCGCCGAGGGACTTAACTATGGCTACACCTTC
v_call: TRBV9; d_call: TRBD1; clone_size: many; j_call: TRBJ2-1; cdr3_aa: CASSSGQGPYNEQFF; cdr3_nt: TGTGCCAGCAGCAGCGGACAGGGGCCATACAATGAGCAGTTCTTC
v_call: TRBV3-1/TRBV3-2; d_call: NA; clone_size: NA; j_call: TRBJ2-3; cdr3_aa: CASSRRGRGGTDTQYF; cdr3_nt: TGTGCCAGCAGCCGAAGGGGGCGGGGTGGCACAGATACGCAGTATTTT